This TCR beta chain derives from a study of CD8 T cells in Susac syndrome (dated by TCRdb to between 2018 and 2020). With regard to the full study: Repertoire sequencing was used to test whether CD8+ T cell activation and differentiation in Susac syndrome was antigen driven. The clonality of the CD8+ T cell repertoire was compared across approximately 11 healthy donors, roughly 14 Susac syndrome patients and around 16 multiple sclerosis patients.

RNA was extracted using the RNeasy kit, and about 0.45 to 1 ug of the RNA was reverse transcribed with random hexamers. The immunoSEQ multiplex PCR assay, covering 54 Vbeta and 13 Jbeta segments, was used to amplify TCR beta CDR3 regions. Bias from PCR amplification was corrected by using a synthetic template baseline for primer optimization and for computational correction. The study's processing was this. Reads were annotated to V, D and J genes according to IMGT and were analyzed with immunoSEQ Analyzer, with only productive sequences retained. Clonality was computed as one minus Shannon entropy normalized by log2 of the number of productive unique sequences. For each patient and control, public and private clones were evaluated among the 100 most prevalent clones. Susac-specific clones were defined as absent from healthy and MS cohorts, 800 to 1,200 published viral clones and other ImmuneACCESS disease sequences. Through fastp at Q25 and MiXCR, TCRdb rebuilt clones from the public reads, retaining in-frame beta chains. CDR3 protein duplicates are merged, each entry listing the most common genes and DNA. The V and J calls shown here were made by TCRdb, not taken from the authors' results. In all, the sample holds 70,000 or so distinct CDR3 sequences, and around 96% of those were seen once. 0.56% of the sample rests with the top ten.

High-throughput TCR beta sequencing profiled peripheral blood CD8+ and CD4+ T cells from healthy donors, Susac syndrome patients and multiple sclerosis patients. The multiple sclerosis controls were treatment-naive patients whose relapsing-remitting disease, either stable or active, fulfilled the revised McDonald criteria. Bulk CD8+ and CD4+ T cells were purified magnetically by negative isolation, whereas CD8+ TEMRA cells were enriched by FACS. Blood was drawn into EDTA tubes, processed within 24 hours, and PBMCs were isolated by density gradient centrifugation. PBMCs intended for TCR sequencing were cryopreserved in liquid nitrogen and thawed later in a water bath at 37 degrees C. The sorted or isolated CD4+, CD8+ and CD8+ TEMRA cells reached a purity of at least 90%. Regarding this clonotype: Its recognized antigen is unknown. Base qualities are not at hand, and no much larger clone is one base apart.

The investigation overall reported the following: The number of individuals in the TCR sequencing and HLA analysis was recognized as being relatively small.

The TCR originated in a human donor with multiple sclerosis. Material: CD8+ T cells from PBMCs.

The CDR3 loop reads CASSLADSSYEQYF. The sequence in DNA is TGCGCCAGCAGCTTAGCGGACAGCTCCTACGAGCAGTACTTC. The chain uses TRBV5-1 and TRBJ2-7, with TRBD1 as a weak D call on 6 bases. In the germline V gene, CDR1 corresponds to SGHRS and CDR2 to YFSETQ. The CDR3 runs 14 residues from the cysteine to the phenylalanine. Only CDR3 DNA is held: 42 bases, read in frame from base 1. V is clipped by 2 bases and J by 0 bases, and the sequence between their germline boundaries is 9 bases long.